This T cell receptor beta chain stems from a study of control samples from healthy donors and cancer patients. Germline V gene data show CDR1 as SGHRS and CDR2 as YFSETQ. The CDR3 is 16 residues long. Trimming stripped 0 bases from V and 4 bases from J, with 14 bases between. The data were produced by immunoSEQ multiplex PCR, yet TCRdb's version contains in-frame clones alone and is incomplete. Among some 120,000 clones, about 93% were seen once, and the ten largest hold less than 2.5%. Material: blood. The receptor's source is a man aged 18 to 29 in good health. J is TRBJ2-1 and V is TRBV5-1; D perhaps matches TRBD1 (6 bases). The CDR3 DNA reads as TGCGCCAGCAGCTTGGCCTCGAGGACAGTATACAATGAGCAGTTCTTC. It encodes CASSLASRTVYNEQFF.